This TCR beta chain was found in a study of blood T cell repertoires in COVID-19. Overall study: Acute-phase and convalescent COVID-19 samples originated in the United States, Italy and Spain.

Germline lookup yields CDR1 MNHEY and CDR2 SVGAGI. The CDR3 extends over 13 amino acids. Trimming left V 7 bases short and J 4 bases short, with 13 bases between. TCRdb keeps only in-frame clones here, not all; method: immunoSEQ multiplex PCR. This table holds some 290,000 clones, about nine tenths found once. Material for sequencing was peripheral blood. This clonotype was obtained from a woman in her twenties or thirties with COVID-19, enrolled during active disease. The chain combines TRBV6-5 with TRBJ1-1; D gene ambiguous. CDR3 in DNA: TGTGCCAGCAAACGTAGCTCCGGCACTGAAGCTTTCTTT. Translating it yields CASKRSSGTEAFF.